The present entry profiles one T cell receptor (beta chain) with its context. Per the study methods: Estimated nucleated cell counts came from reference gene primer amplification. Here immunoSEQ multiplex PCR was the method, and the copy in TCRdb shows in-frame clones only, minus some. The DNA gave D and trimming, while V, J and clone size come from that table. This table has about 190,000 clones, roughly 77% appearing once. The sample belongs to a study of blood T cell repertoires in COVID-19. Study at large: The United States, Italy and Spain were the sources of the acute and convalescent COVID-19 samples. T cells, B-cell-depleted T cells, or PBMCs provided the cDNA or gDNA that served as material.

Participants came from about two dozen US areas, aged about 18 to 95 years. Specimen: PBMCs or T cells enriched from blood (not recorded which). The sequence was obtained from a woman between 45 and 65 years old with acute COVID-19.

CDR3 sequence: CASSLGQMQETQYF. CDR3 DNA sequence: TGTGCCAGCAGCCTAGGACAGATGCAAGAGACCCAGTACTTC. This sequence joins TRBV11-2 and TRBJ2-5, with D possibly matching TRBD1 (6 bases). Per the germline V gene, CDR1 is SGHAT and CDR2 is FQNNGV. The CDR3 extends over 14 amino acids. V lost 5 bases to trimming and J lost 2 bases, with 12 bases between them. Based on the CDR3 plus reference TRBV11-2 and TRBJ2-5, the full variable domain is EAGVAQSPRYKIIEKRQSVAFWCNPISGHATLYWYQQILGQGPKLLIQFQNNGVVDDSQLPKDRFSAERLKGVDSTLKIQPAKLEDSAVYLCASSLGQMQETQYFGPGTRLLVL.